This T cell receptor beta chain was retrieved from a study of Ad26.COV2.S vaccination and SARS-CoV-2 variants. Study-level points and caveats: In TCR breadth and depth analyses, total T cell responses may have been underestimated.

Sample treatment: roughly 19 received Ad26.COV2.S at low or high dose, single or two shots; 5 received placebo; per-sample allocation not given. Repertoires come from day 63 after the first vaccine or placebo injection. In the case of this clone: The target antigen is unknown.

Produced via immunoSEQ multiplex PCR; TCRdb's table is partial and in-frame only. The data contain a few hundred thousand clones, 83% of them singletons. The specimen comprised peripheral blood, sampled in a trial of Ad26.COV2.S vaccine versus placebo. This TCR came from a person aged 18 to 65 who received the Ad26.COV2.S COVID-19 vaccine or a placebo.

The CDR3 DNA follows: TGTGCCAGCAGCCCCCAGGGGGGAAACACCGGGGAGCTGTTTTTT. This gives the protein CASSPQGGNTGELFF. The J gene is TRBJ2-2, the V gene TRBV7-7; the D gene is possibly TRBD1 (7 bases). CDR1 and CDR2 from the germline V gene are SSHAT and FNYEAQ (reference sequence). Trimming left V 5 bases short and J 2 bases short, with 12 bases between. The CDR3 length is 15 residues.